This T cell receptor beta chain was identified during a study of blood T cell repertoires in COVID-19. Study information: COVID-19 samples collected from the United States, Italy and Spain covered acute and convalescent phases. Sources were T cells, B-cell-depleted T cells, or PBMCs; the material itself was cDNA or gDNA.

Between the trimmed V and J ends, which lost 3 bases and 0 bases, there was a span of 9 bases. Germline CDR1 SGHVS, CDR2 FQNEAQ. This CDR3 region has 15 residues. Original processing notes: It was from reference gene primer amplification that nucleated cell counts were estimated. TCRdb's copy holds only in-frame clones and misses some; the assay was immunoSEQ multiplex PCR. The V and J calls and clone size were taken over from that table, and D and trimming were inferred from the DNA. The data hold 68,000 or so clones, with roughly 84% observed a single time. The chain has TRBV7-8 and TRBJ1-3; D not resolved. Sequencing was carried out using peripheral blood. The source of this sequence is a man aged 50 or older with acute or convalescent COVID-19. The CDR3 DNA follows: TGTGCCAGCAGCTTCGGAGGGTACTCTGGAAACACCATATATTTT. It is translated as CASSFGGYSGNTIYF.